A selection of T cell receptor beta chains follows, all from one sample in a study of OX40 agonist ivuxolimab in advanced cancers. Only in-frame clones appear in the TCRdb table, and some are missing; sequencing was by immunoSEQ multiplex PCR. The sample shows 6,000 to 7,000 clones, nearly 70% of them seen only once. Sequenced material: CD4+ or CD8+ T cells sorted from blood, taken in a trial of the OX40 agonist ivuxolimab. Receptor source: an adult with an advanced solid tumor such as melanoma, head and neck, liver or kidney cancer. Each CDR3 is given with its conserved first and last residue. The order of the fields is clone size, D gene, CDR3 length, V gene, J gene, CDR3 DNA, CDR3 protein. D genes are given only for firm matches. Size is stated for part of the rows, as once, few or many counts, or as a class when the clone is expanded.

clone size: .
D gene: .
CDR3 length: 17
V gene: TRBV5-8
J gene: TRBJ2-7
CDR3 DNA: TGTGCCAGCAGCTTGGAGGGGCGGGTTAACCTCTCCTACGAGCAGTACTTC
CDR3 protein: CASSLEGRVNLSYEQYF

clone size: .
D gene: TRBD1
CDR3 length: 14
V gene: TRBV2
J gene: TRBJ2-7
CDR3 DNA: TGTGCCAGCAGTGGGGGACAGGGGCGGGACGAGCAGTACTTC
CDR3 protein: CASSGGQGRDEQYF

clone size: .
D gene: .
CDR3 length: 15
V gene: TRBV2
J gene: TRBJ2-7
CDR3 DNA: TGTGCCAGCAGTACTAGAGTTACTAAATCCTACGAGCAGTACTTC
CDR3 protein: CASSTRVTKSYEQYF

clone size: .
D gene: TRBD2
CDR3 length: 16
V gene: TRBV4-1
J gene: TRBJ2-5
CDR3 DNA: TGCGCCAGCAGCCCGGATCTTAGCGGGGGGGAGGAGACCCAGTACTTC
CDR3 protein: CASSPDLSGGEETQYF

clone size: .
D gene: TRBD2
CDR3 length: 15
V gene: TRBV4-2
J gene: TRBJ2-7
CDR3 DNA: TGTGCCAGCAGCCAAGAGGTAGCGGGGCCCTACGAGCAGTACTTC
CDR3 protein: CASSQEVAGPYEQYF

clone size: .
D gene: TRBD1
CDR3 length: 15
V gene: TRBV4-3
J gene: TRBJ2-4
CDR3 DNA: TGCGCCAGCAGCCAACAGGGGGCGCAGGGAAACATTCAGTACTTC
CDR3 protein: CASSQQGAQGNIQYF

clone size: .
D gene: .
CDR3 length: 13
V gene: TRBV5-1
J gene: TRBJ2-2
CDR3 DNA: TGCGCCAGCAGCCCCGGACCTGAGCGGGAGCTGTTTTTT
CDR3 protein: CASSPGPERELFF

clone size: .
D gene: .
CDR3 length: 13
V gene: TRBV7-7
J gene: TRBJ2-1
CDR3 DNA: TGTGCTAGCAGCTTCAATCCGGTGGATGAGCAGTTCTTC
CDR3 protein: CASSFNPVDEQFF

clone size: .
D gene: .
CDR3 length: 15
V gene: TRBV15
J gene: TRBJ2-1
CDR3 DNA: TGTGCCACCAGCAACCGGGGGACAGACTCAAATGAGCAGTTCTTC
CDR3 protein: CATSNRGTDSNEQFF

clone size: .
D gene: .
CDR3 length: 15
V gene: TRBV11-3
J gene: TRBJ2-6
CDR3 DNA: TGTGCCAGCAGCTTACGAGGCTCTGGGGCCAACGTCCTGACTTTC
CDR3 protein: CASSLRGSGANVLTF

clone size: .
D gene: .
CDR3 length: 15
V gene: TRBV7-9
J gene: TRBJ2-2
CDR3 DNA: TGTGCCAGCAGCGTTAGCGGAGGGGGCACCGGGGAGCTGTTTTTT
CDR3 protein: CASSVSGGGTGELFF

clone size: .
D gene: TRBD1
CDR3 length: 16
V gene: TRBV9
J gene: TRBJ2-1
CDR3 DNA: TGTGCCAGCTCGTTCTCTCGGACAGGGGATGACAATGAGCAGTTCTTC
CDR3 protein: CASSFSRTGDDNEQFF

clone size: medium-sized
D gene: .
CDR3 length: 13
V gene: TRBV25-1
J gene: TRBJ1-1
CDR3 DNA: TGTGCCAGCAGGGTAGGGGGGGGCACTGAAGCTTTCTTT
CDR3 protein: CASRVGGGTEAFF

clone size: .
D gene: TRBD1
CDR3 length: 15
V gene: TRBV28
J gene: TRBJ1-5
CDR3 DNA: TGTGCCAGCAGTTTACCGACAGGGGGCACTCAGCCCCAGCATTTT
CDR3 protein: CASSLPTGGTQPQHF

clone size: .
D gene: .
CDR3 length: 17
V gene: TRBV6-4
J gene: TRBJ2-2
CDR3 DNA: TGTGCCAGCAGTTATACCGCGCAGCTTAGTAACACCGGGGAGCTGTTTTTT
CDR3 protein: CASSYTAQLSNTGELFF

clone size: .
D gene: .
CDR3 length: 14
V gene: TRBV19
J gene: TRBJ2-7
CDR3 DNA: TGTGCCAGTAGTATGGGCGGCCGCTCCTACGAGCAGTACTTC
CDR3 protein: CASSMGGRSYEQYF

clone size: .
D gene: TRBD1
CDR3 length: 14
V gene: TRBV28
J gene: TRBJ2-7
CDR3 DNA: TGTGCCAGCGAAGACAGGGATTCTTCCTACGAGCAGTACTTC
CDR3 protein: CASEDRDSSYEQYF

clone size: .
D gene: TRBD1
CDR3 length: 15
V gene: TRBV19
J gene: TRBJ2-3
CDR3 DNA: TGTGCCAGTAGTATAGGACAGGGGGCCACAGATACGCAGTATTTT
CDR3 protein: CASSIGQGATDTQYF

clone size: .
D gene: TRBD2
CDR3 length: 13
V gene: TRBV19
J gene: TRBJ2-1
CDR3 DNA: TGTGCCAGTAGTCTCGGACTAGAAAATGAGCAGTTCTTC
CDR3 protein: CASSLGLENEQFF

clone size: .
D gene: .
CDR3 length: 15
V gene: TRBV7-9
J gene: TRBJ2-7
CDR3 DNA: TGTGCCAGCAGCTCGTTGACTGTGGACTCCTACGAGCAGTACTTC
CDR3 protein: CASSSLTVDSYEQYF

clone size: .
D gene: TRBD2
CDR3 length: 14
V gene: TRBV9
J gene: TRBJ2-7
CDR3 DNA: TGTGCCAGCAGCGTAGGGAGCGGGACTTACGAGCAGTACTTC
CDR3 protein: CASSVGSGTYEQYF

clone size: .
D gene: .
CDR3 length: 15
V gene: TRBV7-6
J gene: TRBJ2-7
CDR3 DNA: TGTGCCAGCAGCCAGTTGGGGGGGGCAAATTCCGAGCAGTACTTC
CDR3 protein: CASSQLGGANSEQYF

clone size: .
D gene: TRBD2
CDR3 length: 15
V gene: TRBV13
J gene: TRBJ2-1
CDR3 DNA: TGTGCCAGCAGCTTAGGACTAACGGGGGGGAATGAGCAGTTCTTC
CDR3 protein: CASSLGLTGGNEQFF

clone size: .
D gene: TRBD1
CDR3 length: 15
V gene: TRBV4-1
J gene: TRBJ2-7
CDR3 DNA: TGCGCCAGCAGCCAGGAAAGGGGGCAGGGCTACGAGCAGTACTTC
CDR3 protein: CASSQERGQGYEQYF

clone size: .
D gene: .
CDR3 length: 11
V gene: TRBV29-1
J gene: TRBJ2-2
CDR3 DNA: TGCAGCGTTGAGGTCTTGGGGGAGCTGTTTTTT
CDR3 protein: CSVEVLGELFF

clone size: .
D gene: TRBD1
CDR3 length: 16
V gene: TRBV27
J gene: TRBJ2-3
CDR3 DNA: TGTGCCAGCAGTTTATCGGGGGGACAGGGGACAGATACGCAGTATTTT
CDR3 protein: CASSLSGGQGTDTQYF

clone size: few
D gene: .
CDR3 length: 14
V gene: TRBV2
J gene: TRBJ1-1
CDR3 DNA: TGTGCCAGCAGTGAAGGTCCAGGAGGCACTGAAGCTTTCTTT
CDR3 protein: CASSEGPGGTEAFF

clone size: .
D gene: .
CDR3 length: 16
V gene: TRBV14
J gene: TRBJ2-5
CDR3 DNA: TGTGCCAGCAGCCAAGAGGTATACAGACCCCAAGAGACCCAGTACTTC
CDR3 protein: CASSQEVYRPQETQYF

clone size: .
D gene: .
CDR3 length: 13
V gene: TRBV6-5
J gene: TRBJ1-5
CDR3 DNA: TGTGCCAGCAGTTCAGGGGGCAATCAGCCCCAGCATTTT
CDR3 protein: CASSSGGNQPQHF

clone size: few
D gene: .
CDR3 length: 13
V gene: TRBV27
J gene: TRBJ1-5
CDR3 DNA: TGTGCCAGCAGTTTATCGATACGACAGCCCCAGCATTTT
CDR3 protein: CASSLSIRQPQHF

clone size: few
D gene: TRBD1
CDR3 length: 12
V gene: TRBV18
J gene: TRBJ2-4
CDR3 DNA: TGTGCCAGCTCACTGGACAGGGACATTCAGTACTTC
CDR3 protein: CASSLDRDIQYF

clone size: .
D gene: .
CDR3 length: 15
V gene: TRBV4-3
J gene: TRBJ2-3
CDR3 DNA: TGCGCCAGCAGCCAAGATCTAGGAGGAGCGGATACGCAGTATTTT
CDR3 protein: CASSQDLGGADTQYF

clone size: .
D gene: .
CDR3 length: 11
V gene: TRBV5-1
J gene: TRBJ2-1
CDR3 DNA: TGCGCCAGCAGCTACTCTAATGAGCAGTTCTTC
CDR3 protein: CASSYSNEQFF